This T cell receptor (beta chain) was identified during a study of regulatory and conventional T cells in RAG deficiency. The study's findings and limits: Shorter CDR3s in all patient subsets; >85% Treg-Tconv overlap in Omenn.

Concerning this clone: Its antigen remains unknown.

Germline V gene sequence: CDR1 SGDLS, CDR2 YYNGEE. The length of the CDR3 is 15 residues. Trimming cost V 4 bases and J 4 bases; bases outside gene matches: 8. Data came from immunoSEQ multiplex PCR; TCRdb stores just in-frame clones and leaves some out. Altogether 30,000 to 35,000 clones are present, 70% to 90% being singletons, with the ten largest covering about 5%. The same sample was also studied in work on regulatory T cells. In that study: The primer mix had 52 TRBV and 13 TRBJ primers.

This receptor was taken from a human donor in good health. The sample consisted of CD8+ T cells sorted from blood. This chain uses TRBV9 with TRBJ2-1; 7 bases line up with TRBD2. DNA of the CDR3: TGTGCCAGCAGCCTCGGAGGAGCGGGGTACAATGAGCAGTTCTTC. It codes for CASSLGGAGYNEQFF.